The next 7 T cell receptor beta chains were all read from a single sample in a study of CD8 T cells in ankylosing spondylitis. TCRdb re-derived calls from the 5' RACE reads in MiXCR, one entry per CDR3 protein. The sample includes about 130,000 distinct CDR3 sequences, about 7% of them seen just once. Sequenced material: blood, either unsorted or a sorted T cell fraction (not recorded which). The receptors were sampled from a female donor with ankylosing spondylitis or in good health (not recorded which).

This clonotype was seen a handful of times. The V and J genes are TRBV12-3 or TRBV12-4 and TRBJ2-1; D may correspond to TRBD1 or TRBD2 (5 bases each). V dropped 4 bases and J dropped 9 bases, with 10 bases sitting between them. CDR3 size: 12 residues. In nucleotides, the CDR3 is TGTGCCAGCAGTTCGGGGACGGGTGAGCAGTTCTTC. It yields the protein CASSSGTGEQFF.

This clonotype was recorded at least ten times. The rearrangement links TRBV10-2 to TRBJ1-1, with D perhaps matching TRBD1 (6 bases). The CDR3 covers 13 residues. Trimming took 8 bases from V and 4 from J, leaving 14 bases between them. Germline V gene sequence: CDR1 WSHSY, CDR2 SAAADI. The CDR3 here is CASATGSGTEAFF. CDR3 coding DNA: TGCGCCAGCGCCACAGGGAGCGGCACTGAAGCTTTCTTT.

Many counts were recorded for this clonotype. The gene calls are TRBV4-2 and TRBJ2-2, with a possible D match to TRBD2 (6 bases). Germline V CDR1 and CDR2: LGHNA, YNFKEQ. V lost 0 bases, J lost 7 bases, and 12 bases lay in between. The CDR3 consists of 15 residues. This chain's CDR3 is CASSQDQGGFGELFF. The CDR3 DNA reads as TGTGCCAGCAGCCAAGACCAGGGAGGATTCGGGGAGCTGTTTTTT.

This clonotype was counted many times. The rearrangement links TRBV28 to TRBJ2-6; D call uncertain. With 5 bases removed from V and 4 bases from J, the gap between germline ends came to 9 bases. Looked up from germline, CDR1 is MDHEN and CDR2 is SYDVKM. This CDR3 region has 14 residues. The CDR3: CASSRPVGANVLTF. The CDR3 DNA follows: TGTGCCAGCAGTCGACCGGTAGGGGCCAACGTCCTGACTTTC. The full variable domain, its missing parts supplied by reference TRBV28 and TRBJ2-6, is DVKVTQSSRYLVKRTGEKVFLECVQDMDHENMFWYRQDPGLGLRLIYFSYDVKMKEKGDIPEGYSVSREKKERFSLILESASTNQTSMYLCASSRPVGANVLTFGAGSRLTVL.

This clonotype was counted ten times or more. This sequence joins TRBV12-3 or TRBV12-4 and TRBJ2-5; TRBD1 aligns across 12 bases. V dropped 5 bases and J dropped 4; count of bases not matched to a gene: 5. The CDR3 has 15 amino acids. The chain's CDR3 is CASSMGQGARETQYF. For the CDR3, the DNA is TGTGCCAGCAGTATGGGACAGGGGGCGAGAGAGACCCAGTACTTC.

V usage is TRBV6-6 and J usage is TRBJ2-7, with D uncertain. Germline V gene sequence: CDR1 MNHNY, CDR2 SVGAGI (reference sequence). CDR3 length: 13 residues. V shed 2 bases and J shed 0 bases, with 5 bases lying between them. The DNA for the CDR3 is TGTGCCAGCAGTTACGTACGCTCCTACGAGCAGTACTTC. It codes for CASSYVRSYEQYF.

There are a few counts of this clonotype. The chain joins TRBV7-9 to TRBJ2-7; D possibly corresponds to TRBD1 (5 bases). This CDR3 contains 14 residues. The germline CDR1 and CDR2 sequences are SEHNR and FQNEAQ (reference sequence). With 3 bases removed from V and 2 bases from J, the gap between germline ends came to 11 bases. CDR3 nucleotides: TGTGCCAGCAGCTTGCGGCAGGGTACCTACGAGCAGTACTTC. This encodes CASSLRQGTYEQYF.